This T cell receptor (beta chain) was found in a study of OX40 agonist ivuxolimab in advanced cancers. V lost 4 bases and J 0 bases, leaving 7 bases between the germline ends. Germline V gene data show CDR1 as SNHLY and CDR2 as FYNNEI. The CDR3 sequence is 15 residues long. The assay was immunoSEQ multiplex PCR, and TCRdb's table has in-frame clones only and misses some. In the table there are about 52,000 clones, roughly nine tenths of which are singletons. V and J are TRBV2 and TRBJ1-6, with no clear D. The sequence came from an adult with an advanced solid tumor such as melanoma, head and neck, liver or kidney cancer. The specimen comprised CD4+ or CD8+ T cells sorted from blood, sampled in a trial of the OX40 agonist ivuxolimab. Here the CDR3 reads CASSASDSYNSPLHF. CDR3 sequence (DNA): TGTGCCAGCAGTGCCAGTGACTCCTATAATTCACCCCTCCACTTT.